This T cell receptor beta chain was sequenced in a study of cytomegalovirus exposure and HLA in healthy donors. Study observations and caveats: In a later analysis, common viral pathogens appeared linked to several of the most significant clusters. TCR beta chains associated with HLA were, in a later analysis, more clonally expanded than equally common others.

At collection, donors were nominally healthy, but unrecorded immune exposures were probable. Regarding this clone: Its cognate antigen is unknown.

Both 60 Vbeta primers and 13 Jbeta primers went into the PCR. The method was immunoSEQ multiplex PCR; TCRdb's version includes in-frame clones alone and lacks a portion of them. The table includes 85,000 to 130,000 clones, about 70% detected once. The sequence was collected from a woman aged 18-30 years in good health and CMV-seropositive. The sequenced sample consisted of PBMCs.

CDR3 sequence (DNA): TGTGCCAGCAGTTACGCAGGGGTGCTTACTGAAGCTTTCTTT. As protein: CASSYAGVLTEAFF. The chain uses TRBV6-5 and TRBJ1-1; D may be TRBD1 (6 bases). The CDR3 is 14 amino acids. V was pared by 2 bases and J by 5 bases, with 12 bases between. Germline V CDR1 and CDR2: MNHEY, SVGAGI.